The present entry profiles one T cell receptor (beta chain) with its context. Authors' analysis steps: How many nucleated cells were present was estimated from reference gene primer amplification. Method: immunoSEQ multiplex PCR; TCRdb's copy keeps in-frame clones and lacks some. D and trimming come from the DNA, and the V and J calls and clone size come from that table. The sample has 35,000 to 55,000 clones; nearly 70% are singletons. This entry comes from a study of blood T cell repertoires in COVID-19. The wider study: COVID-19 samples from acute and convalescent phases originated in the United States, Italy and Spain. Nucleic acid was either cDNA or gDNA, and it came from T cells, B-cell-depleted T cells, or PBMCs.

Sequencing was carried out using peripheral blood. This receptor was taken from a man older than 75 with acute or convalescent COVID-19.

The CDR3 is CASSLAQGPFNEQFF. The CDR3 nucleotides are TGTGCCAGCAGCTTAGCTCAGGGGCCATTCAATGAGCAGTTCTTC. The rearrangement uses TRBV11-3 and TRBJ2-1, with D possibly matching TRBD1 (6 bases). Trimming cost V 1 base and J 6 bases, with 13 bases left between them. Germline CDR1 reads SGHNT; CDR2 reads YENEEA. The CDR3 contains 15 residues.